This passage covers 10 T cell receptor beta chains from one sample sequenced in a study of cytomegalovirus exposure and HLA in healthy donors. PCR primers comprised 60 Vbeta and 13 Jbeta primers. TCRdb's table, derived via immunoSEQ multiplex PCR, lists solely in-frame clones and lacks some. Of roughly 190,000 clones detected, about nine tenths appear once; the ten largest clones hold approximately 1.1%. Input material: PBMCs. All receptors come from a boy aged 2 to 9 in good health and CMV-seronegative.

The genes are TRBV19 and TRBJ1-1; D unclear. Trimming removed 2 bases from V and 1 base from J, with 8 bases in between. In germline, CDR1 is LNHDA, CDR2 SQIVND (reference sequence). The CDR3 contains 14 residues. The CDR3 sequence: CASSITVGNTEAFF. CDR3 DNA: TGTGCCAGTAGTATAACAGTGGGGAACACTGAAGCTTTCTTT.

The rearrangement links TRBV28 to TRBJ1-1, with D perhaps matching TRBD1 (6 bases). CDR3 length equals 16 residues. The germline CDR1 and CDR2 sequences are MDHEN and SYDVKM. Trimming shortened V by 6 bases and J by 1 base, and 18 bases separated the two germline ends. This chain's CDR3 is CASRTKPGQANTEAFF. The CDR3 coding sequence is TGTGCCAGCAGAACTAAACCGGGACAAGCGAACACTGAAGCTTTCTTT.

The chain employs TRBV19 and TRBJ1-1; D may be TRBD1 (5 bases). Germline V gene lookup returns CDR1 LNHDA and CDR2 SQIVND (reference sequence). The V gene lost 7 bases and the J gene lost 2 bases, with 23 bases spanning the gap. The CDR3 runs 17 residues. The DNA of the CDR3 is TGTGCCAGTACCAGCCGCGGGGCAGGCGATTTTAACACTGAAGCTTTCTTT. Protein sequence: CASTSRGAGDFNTEAFF.

The CDR3 loop is CASRHRGLAGGISTDTQYF. CDR3 DNA: TGTGCCAGCAGACATAGGGGACTAGCGGGAGGAATTTCCACAGATACGCAGTATTTT. The J gene is TRBJ2-3, the V gene TRBV2, with 15 bases fitting TRBD2. The CDR3 contains 19 residues. Germline assignment: CDR1 SNHLY and CDR2 FYNNEI. J lost 2 bases, V lost 6 bases, and 12 bases had no gene match.

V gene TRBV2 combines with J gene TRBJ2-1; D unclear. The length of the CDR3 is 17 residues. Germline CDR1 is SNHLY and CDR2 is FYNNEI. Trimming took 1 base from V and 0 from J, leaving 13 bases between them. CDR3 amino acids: CASSEDPSRSSYNEQFF. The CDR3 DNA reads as TGTGCCAGCAGTGAAGACCCGTCAAGGAGCTCCTACAATGAGCAGTTCTTC. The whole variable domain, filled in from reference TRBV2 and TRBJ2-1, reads EPEVTQTPSHQVTQMGQEVILRCVPISNHLYFYWYRQILGQKVEFLVSFYNNEISEKSEIFDDQFSVERPDGSNFTLKIRSTKLEDSAMYFCASSEDPSRSSYNEQFFGPGTRLTVL.

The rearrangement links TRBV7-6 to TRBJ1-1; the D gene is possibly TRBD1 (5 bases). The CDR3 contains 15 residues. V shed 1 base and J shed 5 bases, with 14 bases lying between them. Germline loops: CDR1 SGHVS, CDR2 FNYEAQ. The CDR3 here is CASSLDRTWGTEAFF. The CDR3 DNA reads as TGTGCCAGCAGCTTAGACAGGACCTGGGGTACTGAAGCTTTCTTT.

CDR3 sequence reads: CASSSLGGGETQYF. The CDR3 coding sequence is TGTGCCAGCAGCTCGCTGGGGGGAGGGGAGACCCAGTACTTC. The chain couples TRBV7-9 to TRBJ2-5, with 7 bases identical to TRBD2. There are 14 residues in the CDR3. After removal of 4 bases from V and 5 bases from J, the junction contained 7 bases not matched to a gene. Germline values: CDR1 SEHNR, CDR2 FQNEAQ (reference sequence).

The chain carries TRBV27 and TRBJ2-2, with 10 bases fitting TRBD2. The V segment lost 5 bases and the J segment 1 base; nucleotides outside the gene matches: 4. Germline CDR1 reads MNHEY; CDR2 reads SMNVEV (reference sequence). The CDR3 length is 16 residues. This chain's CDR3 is CASSTRTSGNTGELFF. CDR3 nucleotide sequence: TGTGCCAGCAGTACCCGGACTAGCGGGAACACCGGGGAGCTGTTTTTT.

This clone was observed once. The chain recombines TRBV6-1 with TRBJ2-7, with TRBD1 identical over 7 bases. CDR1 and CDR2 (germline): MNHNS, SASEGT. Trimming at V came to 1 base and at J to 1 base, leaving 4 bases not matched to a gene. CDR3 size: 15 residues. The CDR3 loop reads CASSEGQGQSYEQYF. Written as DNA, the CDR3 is TGTGCCAGCAGTGAAGGACAGGGTCAATCCTACGAGCAGTACTTC.

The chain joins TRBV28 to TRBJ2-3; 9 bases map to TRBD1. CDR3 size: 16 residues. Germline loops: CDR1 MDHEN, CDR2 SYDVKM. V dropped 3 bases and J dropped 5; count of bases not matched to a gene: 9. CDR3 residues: CASSLIGTGLGDTQYF. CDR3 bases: TGTGCCAGCAGTTTGATCGGGACAGGGCTAGGAGATACGCAGTATTTT. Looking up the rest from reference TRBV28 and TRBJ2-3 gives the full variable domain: DVKVTQSSRYLVKRTGEKVFLECVQDMDHENMFWYRQDPGLGLRLIYFSYDVKMKEKGDIPEGYSVSREKKERFSLILESASTNQTSMYLCASSLIGTGLGDTQYFGPGTRLTVL.